One sample yielded the 21 T cell receptor beta chains listed below, sequenced in a study of T cells expressing NK-cell markers. For each CDR3 protein, TCRdb gives one entry from its re-call of the 5' RACE reads, without DNA. Its listing shows around 260,000 distinct CDR3 sequences. The material sequenced was blood T cells: a sorted CD56 or NKG2C T cell subset, CD4+ or CD8+ T cells, or bulk PBMC T cells (not recorded which). The receptors come from a woman between 18 and 70 years old in good health.

This rearrangement joins TRBV20-1 to TRBJ2-5. Looked up from germline, CDR1 is DFQATT and CDR2 is SNEGSKA (reference sequence). The CDR3 runs to 12 residues. The CDR3 reads CSASWGRETQYF.

CDR3 amino acids: CASSAGLAKNIQYF. The rearrangement joins TRBV9 to TRBJ2-4; TCRdb reports TRBD1, a call that lacks DNA to check it against. Germline CDR1 SGDLS, CDR2 YYNGEE. This CDR3 has 14 residues. Based on the CDR3 plus reference TRBV9 and TRBJ2-4, the full variable domain is DSGVTQTPKHLITATGQRVTLRCSPRSGDLSVYWYQQSLDQGLQFLIQYYNGEERAKGNILERFSAQQFPDLHSELNLSSLELGDSALYFCASSAGLAKNIQYFGAGTRLSVL.

The rearrangement uses TRBV18 and TRBJ2-5. Per germline, CDR1 KGHSH and CDR2 LQKENI. The CDR3 covers 15 residues. This CDR3 is CASSPQLGKQETQYF. The variable domain in full, completed from reference TRBV18 and TRBJ2-5, reads NAGVMQNPRHLVRRRGQEARLRCSPMKGHSHVYWYRQLPEEGLKFMVYLQKENIIDESGMPKERFSAEFPKEGPSILRIQQVVRGDSAAYFCASSPQLGKQETQYFGPGTRLLVL.

V and J are TRBV29-1 and TRBJ2-7; TCRdb lists TRBD2, though no DNA is available to test this call. The CDR3 runs to 13 residues. The germline V gene has CDR1 SQVTM and CDR2 ANQGSEA. The chain's CDR3 is CSVEKRTSRRQYF.

J is TRBJ2-1 and V is TRBV6-1. Germline loops: CDR1 MNHNS, CDR2 SASEGT. The length of the CDR3 is 15 residues. The CDR3 loop reads CASSSAGGSYNEQFF.

The chain has TRBV20-1 and TRBJ2-2; TCRdb's D gene call, TRBD1, goes unchecked for lack of DNA. The CDR3 is 13 residues long. The germline V gene encodes CDR1 DFQATT and CDR2 SNEGSKA (reference sequence). The CDR3 is CSARGEHTGELFF.

The chain links TRBV5-5 to TRBJ1-1. The V gene's germline CDR1 is SGHKS and CDR2 YYEKEE (reference sequence). This CDR3 is 15 amino acids long. The CDR3 protein is CASSLRWQQGNEAFF.

The chain has TRBV20-1 and TRBJ1-4; TCRdb gives TRBD1 as the D gene, but with no DNA this cannot be confirmed. The CDR3 consists of 16 residues. The germline V gene has CDR1 DFQATT and CDR2 SNEGSKA (reference sequence). CDR3: CSARDLGGQRNEKLFF.

The chain links TRBV24-1 to TRBJ2-2. The CDR3 is 14 residues long. Germline values: CDR1 KGHDR, CDR2 SFDVKD. The CDR3 spells CATSDWQITGELFF.

The chain carries TRBV24-1 and TRBJ2-1; the TCRdb D gene call, TRBD1, has no DNA to confirm it. There are 15 residues in the CDR3. CDR1 KGHDR and CDR2 SFDVKD come from the germline V gene. CDR3 protein: CATSDDRGGGNEQFF.

J is TRBJ2-2 and V is TRBV5-1. In germline, CDR1 is SGHRS, CDR2 YFSETQ. The CDR3 extends over 13 amino acids. This CDR3 is CASSLLNTGELFF. Supplemented by reference TRBV5-1 and TRBJ2-2, the full variable domain reads KAGVTQTPRYLIKTRGQQVTLSCSPISGHRSVSWYQQTPGQGLQFLFEYFSETQRNKGNFPGRFSGRQFSNSRSEMNVSTLELGDSALYLCASSLLNTGELFFGEGSRLTVL.

The chain is built from TRBV7-2 and TRBJ2-1; lacking DNA, the TRBD2 call made by TCRdb goes unchecked. Germline CDR1 reads SGHTA; CDR2 reads FQGNSA. The CDR3 has 14 amino acids. Here the CDR3 reads CASGMGGTYNEQFF.

The rearrangement uses TRBV29-1 and TRBJ2-1. The germline CDR1 and CDR2 sequences are SQVTM and ANQGSEA. CDR3 length equals 12 residues. CDR3 protein: CSALSRYNEQFF.

The chain recombines TRBV12-3 or TRBV12-4 with TRBJ2-1. The CDR3 totals 13 residues. CDR3 loop: CASSLGWINEQFF.

The chain combines TRBV24-1 with TRBJ2-2; TCRdb's D gene call, TRBD1, goes unchecked for lack of DNA. Germline V gene sequence: CDR1 KGHDR, CDR2 SFDVKD. The CDR3 contains 16 residues. CDR3: CATSGFLGGNTGELFF.

This rearrangement joins TRBV20-1 to TRBJ2-1. In germline, CDR1 is DFQATT, CDR2 SNEGSKA (reference sequence). The CDR3 runs 13 residues. CDR3 loop: CSEGRGSYNEQFF.

This chain links TRBV5-1 with TRBJ1-1. This CDR3 region has 13 residues. Germline V lookup: CDR1 SGHRS, CDR2 YFSETQ. The CDR3 loop is CASSLAAGTEAFF.

This chain joins TRBV29-1 and TRBJ2-5. The CDR3 extends over 12 amino acids. CDR1 and CDR2 (germline): SQVTM, ANQGSEA. The CDR3 reads CSVVTPQETQYF.

The chain carries TRBV9 and TRBJ2-3. The CDR3 sequence is 14 residues long. Germline-derived CDR1 and CDR2 are SGDLS and YYNGEE. CDR3 region: CASSADVERDTQYF.

The chain employs TRBV12-3 or TRBV12-4 and TRBJ2-4; TCRdb's D call of TRBD1 is untestable without DNA. There are 13 residues in the CDR3. The CDR3 reads CASGDGEKNIQYF.

The CDR3 sequence is CSAGDSQETQYF. V usage is TRBV20-1 and J usage is TRBJ2-5. Germline CDR1 and CDR2: DFQATT and SNEGSKA (reference sequence). The CDR3 has 12 amino acids.